This T cell receptor (beta chain) was recovered during a study of vaccination effects on CD4 cells after COVID-19. About the research overall: Culturing of 2 million to 2.5 million PBMC per well took place with roughly 10 IU/ml IL-2 and around 10 ug/ml peptides.

General observations from the study: Marked clonal contraction was seen in infection- and vaccine-induced clones late after vaccination.

Measured with immunoSEQ multiplex PCR; TCRdb has only the in-frame clones, and not every one. The sample holds 70,000 to 75,000 clones, roughly three quarters seen once. Upon completion of around ten days in culture, CD4+ T cells were isolated. Absence of prior SARS-CoV-2 infection characterized the vaccine recipients, who showed negative nucleocapsid antibodies. Germline V gene lookup returns CDR1 MDHEN and CDR2 SYDVKM. V was shortened by 6 bases and J by 1 base, with 9 bases between the two germline ends. The CDR3 length is 13 residues. As to this clone: The antigen is not known.

This sequence was found in a human donor who received a COVID-19 vaccine. The material sequenced was CD4+ T cells from PBMCs cultured without peptide, taken before COVID-19 vaccination. The chain joins TRBV28 to TRBJ2-5; D is perhaps TRBD1 or TRBD2 (6 bases each). CDR3: CASRKGGQETQYF. The CDR3 DNA is TGTGCCAGCAGGAAGGGGGGCCAAGAGACCCAGTACTTC.